This TCR beta chain is from a study of T cell responses to AZD1222 COVID-19 vaccine. Study-level background: Pooling covered second doses at about 4 or about 12 weeks.

Remarks on this clone: Its antigen is as yet unknown.

Study-wide results and caveats: The peak T cell response came first, and repertoires were sampled only after it. Donors were mostly white British, more females; clonal diversity possibly underestimated. Among spike-specific TCRs, nearly half reportedly target unmutated variant regions.

Some clones are missing from TCRdb's copy, which holds only in-frame ones; the method was immunoSEQ multiplex PCR. Among about 140,000 clones listed, about 93% were seen once. The sequenced sample was peripheral blood, obtained on day 0 of AZD1222 vaccination. This clonotype was obtained from an adult in good health.

For the CDR3, the DNA is TGCGCCAGCAGCCTAGGGACAGGGGAGGGAAACACCATATATTTT. This translates into CASSLGTGEGNTIYF. This rearrangement joins TRBV4-3 to TRBJ1-3; 10 bases line up with TRBD1. Losses at the gene ends were 4 bases for V and 4 bases for J; bases not matched to a gene: 4. This CDR3 is 15 amino acids long. Per the germline V gene, CDR1 is LGHNA and CDR2 is YSLEER.